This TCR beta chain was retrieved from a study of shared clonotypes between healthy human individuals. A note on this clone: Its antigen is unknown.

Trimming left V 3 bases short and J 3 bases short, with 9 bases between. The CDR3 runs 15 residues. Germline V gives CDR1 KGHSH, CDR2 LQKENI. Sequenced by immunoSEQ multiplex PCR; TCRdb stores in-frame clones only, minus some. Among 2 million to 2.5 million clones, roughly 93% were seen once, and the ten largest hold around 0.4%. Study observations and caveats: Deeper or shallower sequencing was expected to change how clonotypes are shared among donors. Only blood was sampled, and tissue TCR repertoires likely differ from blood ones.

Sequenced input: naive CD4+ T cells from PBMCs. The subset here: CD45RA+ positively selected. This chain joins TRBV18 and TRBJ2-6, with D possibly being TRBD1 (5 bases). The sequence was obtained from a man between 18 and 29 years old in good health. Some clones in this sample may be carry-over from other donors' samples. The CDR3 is CASSPLRVGANVLTF. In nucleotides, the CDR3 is TGTGCCAGCTCACCCCTCAGGGTTGGGGCCAACGTCCTGACTTTC.